In its sample, the clone carrying this T cell receptor (beta chain) was seen a few times. The antigen is unknown. These data originate in a study of cytomegalovirus exposure and HLA in healthy donors. Study findings and constraints: Listed as cytomegalovirus-associated were roughly 180 TCR beta chains.

The CDR3 is 14 amino acids. V shed 8 bases, J shed 4 bases, and the junction held 6 bases outside the gene matches. Germline CDR1 reads SNHLY; CDR2 reads FYNNEI. PCR used 60 Vbeta primers and 13 Jbeta primers. The method was immunoSEQ multiplex PCR; TCRdb's version includes in-frame clones alone and lacks a portion of them. Altogether about 80,000 clones are present, 60% to 80% being singletons, with the ten largest covering 2.5% to 4%. The source material was PBMCs. The chain has TRBV2 and TRBJ2-2, with 8 bases matching TRBD1. The clonotype was recovered from a man aged 50 to 60 in good health and CMV-seronegative. CDR3 amino acids: CASLGQGATGELFF. CDR3 sequence (DNA): TGTGCCAGCCTCGGACAGGGCGCCACCGGGGAGCTGTTTTTT. The full variable domain, with the rest looked up from reference TRBV2 and TRBJ2-2, is EPEVTQTPSHQVTQMGQEVILRCVPISNHLYFYWYRQILGQKVEFLVSFYNNEISEKSEIFDDQFSVERPDGSNFTLKIRSTKLEDSAMYFCASLGQGATGELFFGEGSRLTVL.